This T cell receptor beta chain comes out of a study of OX40 agonist ivuxolimab in advanced cancers. Whole-study context: The drug used for patients, ivuxolimab, was an agonistic anti-OX40 (CD134) antibody.

General study results and limits: CD8+ T cells showed, on average, more clonal expansion than CD4+ cells.

Data came from immunoSEQ multiplex PCR; TCRdb stores just in-frame clones and leaves some out. This table holds 90,000 to 95,000 clones, about 89% found once. As to this clone: The antigen is not known.

The V gene lost 3 bases and the J gene lost 0 bases, with 5 bases spanning the gap. CDR3 length equals 13 residues. Looked up from germline, CDR1 is SEHNR and CDR2 is FQNEAQ (reference sequence). The source material was CD4+ or CD8+ T cells sorted from blood, sampled in a trial of the OX40 agonist ivuxolimab. The genes are TRBV7-9 and TRBJ1-1, with D uncertain. The sequence was collected from an adult with an advanced solid tumor such as melanoma, head and neck, liver or kidney cancer. The CDR3 DNA follows: TGTGCCAGCAGCTTTTTGATGAACACTGAAGCTTTCTTT. Translating it yields CASSFLMNTEAFF.